The rows below give T cell receptor beta chains drawn from one sample of a study of neurological immune-mediated disorders. One entry per CDR3 protein results from TCRdb running MiXCR on the 5' RACE reads. The sample records about 120,000 distinct CDR3 sequences, roughly 3.1% being singletons. The sequenced sample was PBMCs. These receptors originate from a woman aged 30 to 39 with multiple sclerosis. Both conserved end residues are part of each CDR3. The D gene is left open where the match is weak. A row's size may be missing; if present it is once, few, many or a size class.

>TRBV20-1|many|.|TRBJ1-6
CSARVGTGINSPLHF
TGCAGTGCTAGAGTGGGAACAGGGATTAATTCACCCCTCCACTTT
>TRBV4-3|.|TRBD1|TRBJ1-1
CASSQAATGRTEAFF
TGCGCCAGCAGCCAAGCTGCGACAGGGCGCACTGAAGCTTTCTTT
>TRBV6-4|many|TRBD2|TRBJ2-3
CASSDSRETDTQYF
TGTGCCAGCAGTGACTCGCGGGAGACAGATACGCAGTATTTT
>TRBV6-2/TRBV6-3|many|TRBD2|TRBJ2-3
CASSYPTSADTQYF
TGTGCCAGCAGTTACCCTACTAGCGCAGATACGCAGTATTTT
>TRBV29-1|many|TRBD1|TRBJ1-1
CSVGPINGQVAEAFF
TGCAGCGTTGGTCCCATCAACGGACAGGTCGCTGAAGCTTTCTTT
>TRBV20-1|many|TRBD1|TRBJ2-7
CGGRGPSYEQYF
TGTGGGGGCAGGGGGCCCTCCTACGAGCAGTACTTC
>TRBV19|.|TRBD1|TRBJ2-2
CATRTGTGSTGELFF
TGTGCCACAAGAACCGGGACAGGGAGCACCGGGGAGCTGTTTTTT
>TRBV10-2|many|TRBD1|TRBJ1-1
CASRGDRVNTEAFF
TGCGCCAGTCGGGGGGACAGGGTGAACACTGAAGCTTTCTTT
>TRBV20-1|many|TRBD2|TRBJ2-3
CSAVLAGGPGTDTQYF
TGCAGTGCTGTCCTAGCGGGGGGGCCGGGCACAGATACGCAGTATTTT
>TRBV5-6|many|.|TRBJ1-2
CASSIGWNYGYTF
TGTGCCAGCAGCATAGGGTGGAACTATGGCTACACCTTC
>TRBV7-8|many|.|TRBJ2-2
CASSPPWERNTGELFF
TGTGCCAGCAGCCCCCCGTGGGAGCGTAACACCGGGGAGCTGTTTTTT
>TRBV7-2|.|.|TRBJ2-6
CASSLGVPLVSGANVLTF
TGTGCCAGCAGCTTAGGAGTACCATTAGTATCCGGGGCCAACGTCCTGACTTTC
>TRBV29-1|many|.|TRBJ1-1
CSAARGLGTEAFF
TGCAGCGCCGCCAGGGGTTTGGGCACTGAAGCTTTCTTT
>TRBV7-9|many|.|TRBJ2-3
CASSLPHLRPTDTQYF
TGTGCCAGCAGCTTACCCCACCTGCGACCCACAGATACGCAGTATTTT
>TRBV7-9|few|.|TRBJ1-1
CASRTIRNQGGTEAFF
TGTGCCAGCAGGACAATACGGAACCAAGGGGGCACTGAAGCTTTCTTT
>TRBV10-2|many|TRBD2|TRBJ2-7
CASSGLASSYEQYF
TGCGCCAGCAGTGGACTAGCGTCCTCCTACGAGCAGTACTTC
>TRBV20-1|many|TRBD2|TRBJ2-6
CSAIHGGGSGANVLTF
TGCAGTGCCATACACGGCGGGGGCTCTGGGGCCAACGTCCTGACTTTC
>TRBV9|many|.|TRBJ1-1
CASSVVAGERNTEAFF
TGTGCCAGCAGCGTAGTGGCAGGGGAAAGGAACACTGAAGCTTTCTTT
>TRBV6-5|many|TRBD1|TRBJ2-2
CASTLGGDGTGELFF
TGTGCCAGCACCCTAGGGGGCGACGGCACCGGGGAGCTGTTTTTT
>TRBV29-1|many|.|TRBJ2-3
CSVEPGSTDTQYF
TGCAGCGTTGAACCAGGCAGCACAGATACGCAGTATTTT
>TRBV10-3|many|TRBD1|TRBJ1-1
CAISVGRDRNTEAFF
TGTGCCATCAGTGTTGGGCGGGACAGGAACACTGAAGCTTTCTTT
>TRBV5-1|many|TRBD1|TRBJ1-5
CASSETGAQPQHF
TGCGCCAGCAGCGAGACAGGGGCTCAGCCCCAGCATTTT
>TRBV6-6|many|TRBD1|TRBJ1-1
CATTTDQGASTEAFF
TGTGCCACTACGACCGACCAGGGGGCCAGCACTGAAGCTTTCTTT
>TRBV7-2|many|.|TRBJ2-7
CASSLIHLYEQYF
TGTGCCAGCAGCTTAATTCACCTCTACGAGCAGTACTTC
>TRBV5-1|many|.|TRBJ2-1
CASSLSLDHNEQFF
TGCGCCAGCAGCTTGTCCCTTGACCACAATGAGCAGTTCTTC
>TRBV6-5|many|TRBD2|TRBJ2-1
CASSSAGTGNEQFF
TGTGCCAGCAGTTCAGCGGGGACGGGCAATGAGCAGTTCTTC
>TRBV28|many|TRBD1|TRBJ1-4
CASSSRTGEKLFF
TGTGCCAGCAGTTCGAGGACAGGAGAAAAACTGTTTTTT
>TRBV5-6|many|.|TRBJ1-1
CASSLLVTLNTEAFF
TGTGCCAGCAGCTTGTTGGTCACCCTGAACACTGAAGCTTTCTTT
>TRBV20-1|many|.|TRBJ2-1
CSARPGTLNEQFF
TGCAGTGCTAGACCCGGGACTCTGAATGAGCAGTTCTTC
>TRBV20-1|.|.|TRBJ2-2
CSAREGRENTGELFF
TGCAGTGCCAGAGAGGGACGTGAGAACACCGGGGAGCTGTTTTTT
>TRBV5-1|many|TRBD2|TRBJ2-5
CASSQGLAGRGSLETQYF
TGCGCCAGCAGCCAGGGACTAGCGGGGCGAGGTTCGTTGGAGACCCAGTACTTC
>TRBV7-2|many|.|TRBJ2-7
CASSLAAGIGHEQYF
TGTGCCAGCAGCTTAGCGGCGGGTATAGGCCACGAGCAGTACTTC
>TRBV12-3/TRBV12-4|many|.|TRBJ1-1
CASSLIPGTEAFF
TGTGCCAGCAGTTTAATTCCCGGGACTGAAGCTTTCTTT
>TRBV29-1|many|TRBD2|TRBJ2-5
CSVQGLAARETQYF
TGCAGCGTTCAGGGTCTAGCGGCGAGGGAGACCCAGTACTTC
>TRBV14|many|.|TRBJ2-3
CASSQAQVTDTQYF
TGTGCCAGCAGCCAAGCCCAGGTCACAGATACGCAGTATTTT
>TRBV6-5|many|.|TRBJ1-6
CASSYSRSGSYNSPLHF
TGTGCCAGCAGTTACTCGAGGTCTGGCTCCTATAATTCACCCCTCCACTTT
>TRBV7-2|many|TRBD2|TRBJ2-2
CASSLGGGNTGELFF
TGTGCCAGCAGCTTGGGCGGGGGGAACACCGGGGAGCTGTTTTTT